Below, 2 T cell receptor beta chains from the same sample are listed, as sequenced in a study of T cell responses to AZD1222 COVID-19 vaccine. Produced via immunoSEQ multiplex PCR; TCRdb's table is partial and in-frame only. The table includes about 68,000 clones, 88% detected once. Specimen: peripheral blood, collected on day 0 of AZD1222 vaccination. Source of these receptors: an adult in good health.

In this sample, this clone turned up once. This rearrangement joins TRBV30 to TRBJ2-7; D is perhaps TRBD2 (6 bases). CDR1 is GTSNPN, CDR2 SVGIG, per germline (reference sequence). Trimming removed 1 base from V and 2 bases from J, with 12 bases in between. The CDR3 has 14 amino acids. The CDR3 reads CAWSGPGVPYEQYF. The DNA of the CDR3 is TGTGCCTGGAGTGGCCCGGGGGTCCCCTACGAGCAGTACTTC. The full variable domain, with the rest looked up from reference TRBV30 and TRBJ2-7, is SQTIHQWPATLVQPVGSPLSLECTVEGTSNPNLYWYRQAAGRGLQLLFYSVGIGQISSEVPQNLSASRPQDRQFILSSKKLLLSDSGFYLCAWSGPGVPYEQYFGPGTRLTVT.

The V and J genes are TRBV7-2 and TRBJ2-2; D perhaps matches TRBD2 (5 bases). V was shortened by 6 bases and J by 1 base, with 9 bases between the two germline ends. The CDR3 covers 14 residues. The V gene's germline CDR1 is SGHTA and CDR2 FQGNSA. CDR3 region: CASSIALNTGELFF. DNA for the CDR3: TGTGCCAGCAGTATAGCGCTGAACACCGGGGAGCTGTTTTTT.